Sequencing of this TCR beta chain was carried out in a study of tumor and adjacent non-tumor tissue in lung cancer. The overall study: There were 11 to 13 adenocarcinoma, a couple of squamous cell carcinoma and 1 small cell lung cancer cases. Patients were aged roughly 31 to 76, 10 men and about five women, stage I to III. Millions of productive TCRbeta reads were obtained per sample on average. General study findings and limits: Tumor repertoires had a smaller top 100 clone share than normal lung.

Three rounds of nested PCR, following a modified ARM-PCR protocol, produced the TCRbeta library. TCRdb recomputed calls from the multiplex PCR reads with MiXCR, one row per CDR3 protein. The sample carries fewer than 100,000 distinct CDR3 sequences, around 80% recorded once. CDR3 length: 12 amino acids. CDR1 and CDR2 (germline): GTSNPN, SVGIG (reference sequence). This sample's RNA came from whole unsorted tissue. This non-tumor lung sample came from over 3 cm beyond the tumor edge. In regard to this clonotype: Antigen specificity is unknown. This may be a read error: a much more frequent sequence differs by one nucleotide.

The TCR sequence derives from a woman in her 50s with non-small cell lung cancer. The V gene is TRBV30, the J gene TRBJ2-7; the D gene is possibly TRBD1 (6 bases). Sequencing was performed on distant non-tumor lung tissue. The CDR3, as DNA: TGTGCCTGGAGTCTACAGGGCTACAAGCAGTACTTC. Amino acid sequence: CAWSLQGYKQYF.